These 29 T cell receptor beta chains were sequenced from one sample in a study of shared clonotypes between healthy human individuals. Using immunoSEQ multiplex PCR, the repertoire was profiled, and TCRdb retains in-frame clones only, with some absent. The sample records a few hundred thousand clones, 70% to 80% being singletons. The specimen sequenced was PBMCs. Every receptor here comes from a woman aged 40 to 55 in good health. Some clones in this sample may be carry-over from other donors' samples.

The chain has TRBV5-1 and TRBJ2-3; TRBD2 matches at 16 bases. Germline-derived CDR1 and CDR2 are SGHRS and YFSETQ. Trimming took 6 bases from V and 1 from J; bases not matched to a gene: 5. The CDR3 extends over 17 amino acids. The CDR3 bases are TGCGCCAGCACGGGACTAGCGGGAGGGCCCGGCACAGATACGCAGTATTTT. It is translated as CASTGLAGGPGTDTQYF. Based on the CDR3 plus reference TRBV5-1 and TRBJ2-3, the full variable domain is KAGVTQTPRYLIKTRGQQVTLSCSPISGHRSVSWYQQTPGQGLQFLFEYFSETQRNKGNFPGRFSGRQFSNSRSEMNVSTLELGDSALYLCASTGLAGGPGTDTQYFGPGTRLTVL.

V and J are TRBV7-3 and TRBJ2-2; unclear D gene. Germline V gives CDR1 SGHTA, CDR2 FQGTGA. CDR3 length: 14 amino acids. V lost 4 bases and J lost 6, with 12 bases in between. The CDR3: CASSSGPGPGELFF. DNA of the CDR3: TGTGCCAGCAGCTCAGGACCTGGACCCGGGGAGCTGTTTTTT. The whole variable domain, remainder taken from reference TRBV7-3 and TRBJ2-2, is GAGVSQTPSNKVTEKGKYVELRCDPISGHTALYWYRQSLGQGPEFLIYFQGTGAADDSGLPNDRFFAVRPEGSVSTLKIQRTERGDSAVYLCASSSGPGPGELFFGEGSRLTVL.

The chain combines TRBV19 with TRBJ1-4, with TRBD1 as a possible D gene (6 bases). This CDR3 comprises 15 residues. V was cut by 4 bases and J by 5 bases, with 14 bases left in between. Per the germline V gene, CDR1 is LNHDA and CDR2 is SQIVND (reference sequence). CDR3 in amino acids: CASSNYGTQNEKLFF. The CDR3 region has the DNA TGTGCCAGTAGTAACTACGGGACACAGAATGAAAAACTGTTTTTT.

The V gene is TRBV7-2, the J gene TRBJ2-2; 9 bases align to TRBD1. The CDR3 extends over 15 amino acids. The germline V gene has CDR1 SGHTA and CDR2 FQGNSA. Trimming cost V 5 bases and J 5 bases; bases outside gene matches: 6. CDR3 sequence (DNA): TGTGCCAGCAGCGCCCCGGGACAGGGTACCGGGGAGCTGTTTTTT. Its protein is CASSAPGQGTGELFF. Full variable domain (remainder filled in from reference TRBV7-2 and TRBJ2-2): GAGVSQSPSNKVTEKGKDVELRCDPISGHTALYWYRQSLGQGLEFLIYFQGNSAPDKSGLPSDRFSAERTGGSVSTLTIQRTQQEDSAVYLCASSAPGQGTGELFFGEGSRLTVL.

This clone was picked up many times. Other DNA sequences from this sample encode an identical CDR3 as well. The genes are TRBV18 and TRBJ2-7; D is perhaps TRBD1 (5 bases). Per germline, CDR1 KGHSH and CDR2 LQKENI. V was trimmed by 2 bases and J by 3 bases, leaving 8 bases between them. This CDR3 has 13 residues. CDR3 sequence reads: CASSPTTDYEQYF. CDR3 DNA sequence: TGTGCCAGCTCACCAACGACAGACTACGAGCAGTACTTC.

V is TRBV4-1 and J is TRBJ2-7; 7 bases align to TRBD1. V shed 5 bases and J 3 bases; nucleotides not matched to a gene: 7. The CDR3 totals 14 residues. CDR1 and CDR2 from the germline V gene are MGHRA and YSYEKL. The CDR3, as DNA: TGCGCCAGCAGCGAAGGGGGACAGTACTACGAGCAGTACTTC. This translates into CASSEGGQYYEQYF.

This clone was seen repeatedly, ten times or more. The V and J genes are TRBV30 and TRBJ2-6; no clear D gene. Looked up from germline, CDR1 is GTSNPN and CDR2 is SVGIG (reference sequence). CDR3 length equals 13 residues. Deletions cut 2 bases from V and 3 bases from J, with 5 bases between. CDR3 protein: CAWSTGGANVLTF. CDR3 bases: TGTGCCTGGAGTACGGGTGGGGCCAACGTCCTGACTTTC.

This clone was found once. The chain recombines TRBV7-1 with TRBJ2-5; unclear D gene. TRBV7-1 is an ORF for which the function is uncertain. Trimming removed 5 bases from V and 1 base from J, with 11 bases in between. There are 14 residues in the CDR3. CDR3 sequence reads: CASSPPGVQETQYF. In DNA form, the CDR3 reads TGTGCCAGCAGCCCACCAGGTGTCCAAGAGACCCAGTACTTC.

The CDR3 reads CASSFPKEGVEAAYEQYF. The CDR3 DNA follows: TGTGCCAGCAGCTTCCCTAAGGAAGGGGTCGAGGCGGCCTACGAGCAGTACTTC. The gene calls are TRBV11-3 and TRBJ2-7; weak D call: TRBD1 (5 bases). Trimming stripped 3 bases from V and 2 bases from J, with 23 bases between. Looked up from germline, CDR1 is SGHNT and CDR2 is YENEEA. The CDR3 covers 18 residues.

Remarks on this clone: The junction departs from the called germline gene at one end, perhaps through a read error. This chain links TRBV7-7 with TRBJ2-7, with a tentative D call TRBD2 (6 bases). Germline CDR1 reads SSHAT; CDR2 reads FNYEAQ (reference sequence). The CDR3 covers 14 residues. The DNA for the CDR3 is TGTGCTAGCAGCTTAGGACTAACCTCCTACGAGCAGTACTTC. It translates to CASSLGLTSYEQYF.

This chain joins TRBV7-6 and TRBJ2-1; D is perhaps TRBD2 (5 bases). V was cut by 2 bases and J by 8 bases, with 13 bases left in between. Germline V gene sequence: CDR1 SGHVS, CDR2 FNYEAQ. The CDR3 contains 14 residues. DNA for the CDR3: TGTGCCAGCAGCTTACAGCCGGACGGGGATGAGCAGTTCTTC. This codes for CASSLQPDGDEQFF.

V and J are TRBV28 and TRBJ2-3; D perhaps matches TRBD1 (5 bases). The V and J ends lost 6 bases and 2 bases respectively, with 12 bases between them. The CDR3 has 14 amino acids. Germline V gene sequence: CDR1 MDHEN, CDR2 SYDVKM. CDR3 DNA sequence: TGTGCCAGCAGGGTCGACAGCTCCACAGATACGCAGTATTTT. This translates into CASRVDSSTDTQYF.

J is TRBJ1-5 and V is TRBV6-1; possibly TRBD1 for D (5 bases). This CDR3 has 15 residues. CDR1 and CDR2 (germline): MNHNS, SASEGT. Trimming took 2 bases from V and 3 from J, leaving 11 bases between them. In DNA, the CDR3 is TGTGCCAGCAGTGAATCCGGGGCACTCAATCAGCCCCAGCATTTT. Translated: CASSESGALNQPQHF.

A note on this clone: Other DNA sequences in the sample encode the same CDR3. J is TRBJ1-1 and V is TRBV21-1; the table's D call, TRBD1, was not checked against the DNA. TRBV21-1 is a listed pseudogene. The CDR3 totals 13 residues. The CDR3 reads CASRGAVNTEAFF. In DNA, the CDR3 is TGTGCCAGCAGGGGGGCGGTGAACACTGAAGCTTTCTTT.

This clone was recorded once. V gene TRBV5-1 combines with J gene TRBJ2-7; 11 bases align to TRBD1. CDR1 is SGHRS, CDR2 YFSETQ, per germline. Trimming took 0 bases from V and 1 from J; bases not matched to a gene: 3. The CDR3 runs 16 residues. CDR3 protein: CASSLAGDRGSYEQYF. CDR3 bases: TGCGCCAGCAGCTTGGCTGGGGACAGGGGGTCCTACGAGCAGTACTTC.

This chain uses TRBV7-8 with TRBJ1-2, with a possible D match to TRBD1 (5 bases). This CDR3 has 15 residues. Germline-derived CDR1 and CDR2 are SGHVS and FQNEAQ. Trimming took 1 base from V and 5 from J, leaving 14 bases between them. CDR3 sequence reads: CASSLEEGRGYGYTF. The CDR3 bases are TGTGCCAGCAGCTTAGAGGAGGGGCGAGGGTATGGCTACACCTTC.

The chain recombines TRBV6-6 with TRBJ2-7; D is uncertain. V lost 6 bases and J 7 bases, leaving 22 bases between the germline ends. Germline CDR1 reads MNHNY; CDR2 reads SVGAGI (reference sequence). The CDR3 runs to 15 residues. The DNA of the CDR3 is TGTGCCAGCAGCCTCAGTCTAGACAAACTGAAAGAGCAGTACTTC. Amino acid sequence: CASSLSLDKLKEQYF.

A note on this clone: It differs at one base from a far larger clone, so likely a read error. As the CDR3 is not closed by the conserved phenylalanine or tryptophan, this likely results from a read error. The genes are TRBV10-3 and TRBJ1-1, with D unresolved. This CDR3 is 13 amino acids long. Germline V CDR1 and CDR2: ENHRY, SYGVKD. V lost 2 bases to trimming and J lost 1 base, with 5 bases between them. The CDR3 sequence: CAISETQNTEAFI. The CDR3 DNA reads TGTGCCATCAGTGAGACGCAGAACACTGAAGCTTTCATT.

The chain combines TRBV7-7 with TRBJ2-3; the D gene is possibly TRBD2 (5 bases). Germline CDR1 reads SSHAT; CDR2 reads FNYEAQ (reference sequence). V shed 1 base and J shed 1 base, with 9 bases lying between them. The CDR3 has 15 amino acids. The CDR3 loop reads CASSLGSARTDTQYF. CDR3 nucleotides: TGTGCCAGCAGCTTAGGTAGCGCACGCACAGATACGCAGTATTTT. Looking up the rest from reference TRBV7-7 and TRBJ2-3 gives the full variable domain: GAGVSQSPRYKVTKRGQDVTLRCDPISSHATLYWYQQALGQGPEFLTYFNYEAQPDKSGLPSDRFSAERPEGSISTLTIQRTEQRDSAMYRCASSLGSARTDTQYFGPGTRLTVL.

J is TRBJ2-1 and V is TRBV9; 13 nucleotides agree with TRBD2. V lost 0 bases and J lost 9; bases outside the gene matches: 12. Germline V lookup: CDR1 SGDLS, CDR2 YYNGEE. The CDR3 runs 18 residues. CDR3 nucleotides: TGTGCCAGCAGCGTAGTCCCCCCTCGGACTAGCGGGAGTGGTGAGCAGTTCTTC. It specifies CASSVVPPRTSGSGEQFF.

This chain uses TRBV11-2 with TRBJ2-3; tentative D call: TRBD1 (6 bases). Trimming left V 5 bases short and J 2 bases short, with 20 bases between. The CDR3 has 17 amino acids. Germline CDR1 and CDR2: SGHAT and FQNNGV. For the CDR3, the DNA is TGTGCCAGCAGCCCGGGGACAAGCCCCTTTCTCACAGATACGCAGTATTTT. This codes for CASSPGTSPFLTDTQYF.

This chain joins TRBV5-1 and TRBJ2-1; 13 positions agree with TRBD2. The V segment lost 4 bases and the J segment 6 bases; nucleotides outside the gene matches: 7. Germline-derived CDR1 and CDR2 are SGHRS and YFSETQ. The length of the CDR3 is 16 residues. The CDR3 sequence: CASSPPGLAGINEQFF. Written as DNA, the CDR3 is TGCGCCAGCAGCCCCCCGGGACTAGCGGGAATCAATGAGCAGTTCTTC. The full variable domain, completed using reference TRBV5-1 and TRBJ2-1, is KAGVTQTPRYLIKTRGQQVTLSCSPISGHRSVSWYQQTPGQGLQFLFEYFSETQRNKGNFPGRFSGRQFSNSRSEMNVSTLELGDSALYLCASSPPGLAGINEQFFGPGTRLTVL.

The chain combines TRBV6-4 with TRBJ1-1; TRBD1 agrees at 8 bases. CDR3 length: 14 amino acids. After removal of 6 bases from V and 1 base from J, the junction contained 4 bases not matched to a gene. Per the germline V gene, CDR1 is MRHNA and CDR2 is SNTAGT. The CDR3 loop is CASSPTGENTEAFF. In DNA, the CDR3 is TGTGCCAGCAGCCCGACAGGGGAGAACACTGAAGCTTTCTTT.

J is TRBJ2-6 and V is TRBV7-2, with 8 nucleotides matching TRBD2. The germline V gene has CDR1 SGHTA and CDR2 FQGNSA. The CDR3 extends over 17 amino acids. Losses at the gene ends were 2 bases for V and 3 bases for J; bases not matched to a gene: 6. The CDR3 loop is CASSLTSGGLGANVLTF. DNA of the CDR3: TGTGCCAGCAGCTTAACTAGCGGAGGGCTTGGGGCCAACGTCCTGACTTTC. Supplemented by reference TRBV7-2 and TRBJ2-6, the full variable domain reads GAGVSQSPSNKVTEKGKDVELRCDPISGHTALYWYRQSLGQGLEFLIYFQGNSAPDKSGLPSDRFSAERTGGSVSTLTIQRTQQEDSAVYLCASSLTSGGLGANVLTFGAGSRLTVL.

The CDR3 region is CASLGAGLGNEQFF. In DNA form, the CDR3 reads TGTGCCAGCCTCGGGGCGGGGCTTGGGAATGAGCAGTTCTTC. The chain joins TRBV27 to TRBJ2-1, with D perhaps matching TRBD2 (6 bases). The length of the CDR3 is 14 residues. V was clipped by 8 bases and J by 7 bases, with 18 bases between them. From germline, CDR1 is MNHEY and CDR2 SMNVEV (reference sequence).

The rearrangement uses TRBV7-9 and TRBJ1-4; the D is unclear. In germline, CDR1 is SEHNR, CDR2 FQNEAQ (reference sequence). CDR3 length: 14 amino acids. Trimming stripped 5 bases from V and 0 bases from J, with 7 bases between. In DNA, the CDR3 is TGTGCCAGCAGCCTTGATACAACTAATGAAAAACTGTTTTTT. This translates into CASSLDTTNEKLFF.

This clone was seen only a few times. The gene calls are TRBV18 and TRBJ2-2; unclear D gene. This CDR3 has 13 amino acids. V was cut by 2 bases and J by 1 base, with 2 bases left in between. Germline V CDR1 and CDR2: KGHSH, LQKENI. The CDR3 here is CASSPGNTGELFF. The CDR3 DNA is TGTGCCAGCTCACCAGGGAACACCGGGGAGCTGTTTTTT.

This clone came up once. This chain connects TRBV2 to TRBJ2-3, with TRBD2 matching over 8 bases. This CDR3 is 15 amino acids long. J lost 1 base, V lost 3 bases, and 3 bases had no gene match. Per germline, CDR1 SNHLY and CDR2 FYNNEI. The CDR3 reads CASSDGGEGTDTQYF. CDR3 bases: TGTGCCAGCAGTGACGGGGGGGAAGGCACAGATACGCAGTATTTT.

The J gene is TRBJ2-7, the V gene TRBV9, with a possible D match to TRBD2 (6 bases). This CDR3 has 14 residues. Trimming stripped 2 bases from V and 0 bases from J, with 9 bases between. Germline V gives CDR1 SGDLS, CDR2 YYNGEE. In DNA form, the CDR3 reads TGTGCCAGCAGCGTTAGCGGAGGCTCCTACGAGCAGTACTTC. Residues: CASSVSGGSYEQYF.